The 16 T cell receptor beta chains listed next were all sequenced from one sample in a study of neurological immune-mediated disorders. Using its own MiXCR run on the 5' RACE reads, TCRdb lists one record per CDR3 protein. The table shows approximately 30,000 distinct CDR3 sequences, with 20% to 25% occurring only once. What was sequenced was PBMCs. The origin of the receptors is a woman in her sixties or seventies in good health.

Many counts were recorded for this clonotype. The rearrangement joins TRBV20-1 to TRBJ2-1, with no clear D. The germline gives CDR1 DFQATT, CDR2 SNEGSKA (reference sequence). The CDR3 has 12 amino acids. Trimming cost V 4 bases and J 0 bases, with 4 bases left between them. CDR3 bases: TGCAGTGCTAAGGCCTCCTACAATGAGCAGTTCTTC. This encodes CSAKASYNEQFF.

This clonotype was seen many times. A junction boundary mismatches the germline segment, possibly from a read error. The gene calls are TRBV7-7 and TRBJ2-1; 8 nucleotides line up with TRBD2. Germline values: CDR1 SSHAT, CDR2 FNYEAQ (reference sequence). This CDR3 spans 17 amino acids. CDR3 bases: TGTGCTAGCAGCTTAGCTGTCGCGGGGGGACCCTACAATGAGCAGTTCTTC. As protein: CASSLAVAGGPYNEQFF. Complete variable domain (other parts from reference TRBV7-7 and TRBJ2-1): GAGVSQSPRYKVTKRGQDVTLRCDPISSHATLYWYQQALGQGPEFLTYFNYEAQPDKSGLPSDRFSAERPEGSISTLTIQRTEQRDSAMYRCASSLAVAGGPYNEQFFGPGTRLTVL.

This clonotype was seen many times. The chain joins TRBV5-1 to TRBJ1-2, with 7 bases that match TRBD1. The CDR3 loop spans 13 amino acids. Germline loops: CDR1 SGHRS, CDR2 YFSETQ. V dropped 2 bases and J dropped 4; count of bases not matched to a gene: 2. Written as DNA, the CDR3 is TGCGCCAGCAGCTTTACAGGGGCCTATGGCTACACCTTC. Translating gives CASSFTGAYGYTF.

By share of the sample, this clonotype is medium-sized. The chain combines TRBV5-1 with TRBJ2-3; TRBD2 might be the D (6 bases). The CDR3 extends over 16 amino acids. Trimming removed 3 bases at V and 6 bases at J, with 20 bases between. Germline-derived CDR1 and CDR2 are SGHRS and YFSETQ. The CDR3 bases are TGCGCCAGCAGCTCCACCGGGAGCCTATTAACGGATACGCAGTATTTT. Translated: CASSSTGSLLTDTQYF.

There are many counts of this clonotype. CDR3 nucleotide sequence: TGCAGCGTTTTGGTTAGAGACAGAAACTATGGCTACACCTTC. Its protein is CSVLVRDRNYGYTF. This chain connects TRBV29-1 to TRBJ1-2; TRBD1 might be the D (5 bases). Trimming shortened V by 5 bases and J by 2 bases, and 15 bases separated the two germline ends. CDR1 and CDR2 from the germline V gene are SQVTM and ANQGSEA. This CDR3 contains 14 residues.

Ten or more counts support this clonotype. The J gene is TRBJ2-3, the V gene TRBV7-2; 10 bases fit TRBD2. Germline V gene sequence: CDR1 SGHTA, CDR2 FQGNSA. This CDR3 has 16 amino acids. With V trimmed by 1 base and J by 4 bases, 5 bases remained unmatched. CDR3 nucleotides: TGTGCCAGCAGCTTAGGAGTCAGCGGGGGGGCAGATACGCAGTATTTT. Protein sequence: CASSLGVSGGADTQYF. Variable domain in full (rest from reference TRBV7-2 and TRBJ2-3): GAGVSQSPSNKVTEKGKDVELRCDPISGHTALYWYRQSLGQGLEFLIYFQGNSAPDKSGLPSDRFSAERTGGSVSTLTIQRTQQEDSAVYLCASSLGVSGGADTQYFGPGTRLTVL.

This clonotype was observed a few times. The J gene is TRBJ2-6, the V gene TRBV4-3, with TRBD2 identical over 13 bases. This CDR3 has 19 amino acids. The junction had 7 bases not matched to a gene; V was cut back by 5 bases and J by 0 bases. CDR1 and CDR2 from the germline V gene are LGHNA and YSLEER. The DNA for the CDR3 is TGCGCCAGCAGCGCCCGACTAGCGGGGGGCTACTCTGGGGCCAACGTCCTGACTTTC. Translated, it gives CASSARLAGGYSGANVLTF.

This clonotype occurred many times. The chain carries TRBV4-2 and TRBJ2-2; D is perhaps TRBD2 (6 bases). The CDR3 loop spans 17 amino acids. V was clipped by 4 bases and J by 3 bases, with 18 bases between them. Germline V lookup: CDR1 LGHNA, CDR2 YNFKEQ. CDR3 sequence: CASSPLGLAQDTGELFF. CDR3 in DNA: TGTGCCAGCAGCCCCCTTGGGCTAGCGCAGGACACCGGGGAGCTGTTTTTT.

This clonotype was seen many times. The V and J genes are TRBV11-2 and TRBJ2-2; 11 positions match TRBD2. This CDR3 contains 16 residues. Unmatched junction bases numbered 8, after V lost 5 bases and J lost 6 bases. Germline CDR1 is SGHAT and CDR2 is FQNNGV. CDR3: CASSPLSGRVAGELFF. DNA of the CDR3: TGTGCCAGCAGCCCACTTAGCGGGAGGGTGGCCGGGGAGCTGTTTTTT.

The CDR3 DNA sequence: TGTGCCAGCAGTGACTCTAGCGGCTCCTACAATGAGCAGTTCTTC. It encodes CASSDSSGSYNEQFF. The J gene is TRBJ2-1, the V gene TRBV6-4; possible D gene TRBD2, 6 bases. Germline assignment: CDR1 MRHNA and CDR2 SNTAGT. The CDR3 loop spans 15 amino acids. Trimming left V 0 bases short and J 0 bases short, with 6 bases between.

V usage is TRBV4-2 and J usage is TRBJ1-5; no definite D call. V was cut by 4 bases and J by 0 bases, with 10 bases left in between. Germline values: CDR1 LGHNA, CDR2 YNFKEQ. The CDR3 is 15 residues long. The CDR3 region has the DNA TGTGCCAGCAGCCCCACGGATCTTAGCAATCAGCCCCAGCATTTT. The encoded protein is CASSPTDLSNQPQHF.

This rearrangement joins TRBV19 to TRBJ2-7, with D unclear. CDR3 size: 14 residues. CDR1 is LNHDA and CDR2 is SQIVND in the germline V gene (reference sequence). Trimming cost V 4 bases and J 6 bases, with 16 bases left between them. This chain's CDR3 is CASSTTSLSSEQYF. The CDR3 bases are TGTGCCAGTAGTACGACATCCTTATCTTCCGAGCAGTACTTC.

The table lists this clonotype with many counts. V and J are TRBV7-9 and TRBJ1-1, with a possible D match to TRBD1 (6 bases). Germline CDR1 is SEHNR and CDR2 is FQNEAQ (reference sequence). The length of the CDR3 is 14 residues. V was shortened by 8 bases and J by 1 base, with 14 bases between the two germline ends. CDR3 in amino acids: CASGLGQRNTEAFF. CDR3 in DNA: TGTGCCAGCGGGCTTGGACAGCGGAACACTGAAGCTTTCTTT. Full variable domain (rest looked up from reference TRBV7-9 and TRBJ1-1): DTGVSQNPRHKITKRGQNVTFRCDPISEHNRLYWYRQTLGQGPEFLTYFQNEAQLEKSRLLSDRFSAERPKGSFSTLEIQRTEQGDSAMYLCASGLGQRNTEAFFGQGTRLTVV.

At least ten counts were recorded for this clonotype. The V call is TRBV5-1, the J call TRBJ2-1; 9 bases match TRBD2. This CDR3 has 17 amino acids. Germline V gives CDR1 SGHRS, CDR2 YFSETQ. V lost 1 base and J lost 3; bases outside the gene matches: 8. CDR3 DNA sequence: TGCGCCAGCAGCTTGACGGGTAGCGGGAGTCTCTACAATGAGCAGTTCTTC. It codes for CASSLTGSGSLYNEQFF.

This clonotype has at least ten counts. V and J are TRBV28 and TRBJ2-7, with D hard to call. V lost 2 bases, J lost 4 bases, and 6 bases lay in between. The CDR3 spans 12 residues. Germline V CDR1 and CDR2: MDHEN, SYDVKM. This chain's CDR3 is CASSLNRYEQYF. Here the CDR3 DNA reads TGTGCCAGCAGTTTAAACAGATACGAGCAGTACTTC.

This clonotype occurred many times. This chain connects TRBV7-2 to TRBJ2-5; TRBD2 matches 8 bases. The CDR3 runs 18 residues. CDR1 is SGHTA, CDR2 FQGNSA, per germline. The junction had 17 bases not matched to a gene; V was cut back by 8 bases and J by 0 bases. CDR3 in amino acids: CASSSLRGFSGNQETQYF. CDR3 in DNA: TGTGCCAGCTCTTCCTTGAGGGGTTTTAGCGGGAACCAAGAGACCCAGTACTTC.